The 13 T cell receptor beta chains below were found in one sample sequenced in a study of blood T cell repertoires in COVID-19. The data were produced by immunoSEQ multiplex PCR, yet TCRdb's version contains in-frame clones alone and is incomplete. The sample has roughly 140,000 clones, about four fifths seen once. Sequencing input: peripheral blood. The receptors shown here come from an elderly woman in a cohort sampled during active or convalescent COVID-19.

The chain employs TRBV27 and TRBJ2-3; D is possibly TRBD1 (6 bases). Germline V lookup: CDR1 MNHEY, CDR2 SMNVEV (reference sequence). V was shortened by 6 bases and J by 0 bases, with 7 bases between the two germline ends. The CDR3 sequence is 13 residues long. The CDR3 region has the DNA TGTGCCAGCAGGGACAGAAGCACAGATACGCAGTATTTT. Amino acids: CASRDRSTDTQYF.

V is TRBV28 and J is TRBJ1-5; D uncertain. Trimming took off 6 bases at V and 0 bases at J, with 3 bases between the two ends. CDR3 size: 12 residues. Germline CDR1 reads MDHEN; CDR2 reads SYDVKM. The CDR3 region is CASRSSNQPQHF. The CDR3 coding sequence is TGTGCCAGCAGGAGTAGCAATCAGCCCCAGCATTTT.

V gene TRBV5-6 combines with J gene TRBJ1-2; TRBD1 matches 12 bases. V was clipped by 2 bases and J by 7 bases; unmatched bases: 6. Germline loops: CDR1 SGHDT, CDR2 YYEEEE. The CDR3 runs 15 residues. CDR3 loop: CASSFLGQGARGYTF. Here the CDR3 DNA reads TGTGCCAGCAGCTTTTTGGGACAGGGGGCGCGTGGCTACACCTTC.

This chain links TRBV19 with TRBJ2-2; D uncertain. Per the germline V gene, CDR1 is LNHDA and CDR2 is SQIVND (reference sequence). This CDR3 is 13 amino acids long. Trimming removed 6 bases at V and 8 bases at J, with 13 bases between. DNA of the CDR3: TGTGCCAGTAGCTACGACATGTCAGGGGAGCTGTTTTTT. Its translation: CASSYDMSGELFF.

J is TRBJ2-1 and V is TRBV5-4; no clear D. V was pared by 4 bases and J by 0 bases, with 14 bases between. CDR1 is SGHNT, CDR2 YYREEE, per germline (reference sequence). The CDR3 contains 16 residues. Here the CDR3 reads CASSGGILGSYNEQFF. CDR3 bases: TGTGCCAGCAGCGGCGGTATACTCGGCTCCTACAATGAGCAGTTCTTC.

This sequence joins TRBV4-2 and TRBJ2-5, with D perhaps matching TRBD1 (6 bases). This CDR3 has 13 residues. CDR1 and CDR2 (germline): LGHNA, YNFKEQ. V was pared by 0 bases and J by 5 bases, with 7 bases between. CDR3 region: CASSQDRGETQYF. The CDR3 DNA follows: TGTGCCAGCAGCCAAGACAGGGGCGAGACCCAGTACTTC.

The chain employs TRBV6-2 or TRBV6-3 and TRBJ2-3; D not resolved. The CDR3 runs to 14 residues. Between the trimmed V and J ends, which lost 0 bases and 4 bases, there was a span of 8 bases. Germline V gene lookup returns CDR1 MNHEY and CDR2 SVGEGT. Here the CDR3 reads CASSYSGRADTQYF. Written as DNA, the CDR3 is TGTGCCAGCAGTTACTCTGGTCGGGCAGATACGCAGTATTTT.

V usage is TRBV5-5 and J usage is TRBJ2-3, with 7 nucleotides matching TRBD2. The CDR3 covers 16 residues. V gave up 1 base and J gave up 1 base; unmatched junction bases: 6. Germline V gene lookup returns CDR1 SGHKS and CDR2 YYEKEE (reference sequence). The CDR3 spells CASSLFWAGGTDTQYF. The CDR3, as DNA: TGTGCCAGCAGCTTGTTCTGGGCGGGGGGCACAGATACGCAGTATTTT.

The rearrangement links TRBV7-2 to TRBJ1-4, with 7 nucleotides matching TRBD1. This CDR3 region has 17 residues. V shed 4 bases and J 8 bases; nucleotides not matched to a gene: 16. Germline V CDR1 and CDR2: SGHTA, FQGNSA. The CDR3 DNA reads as TGTGCCAGCAGCTCCAGAGCCGACAGGGCAATGGGGGAAAAACTGTTTTTT. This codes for CASSSRADRAMGEKLFF.

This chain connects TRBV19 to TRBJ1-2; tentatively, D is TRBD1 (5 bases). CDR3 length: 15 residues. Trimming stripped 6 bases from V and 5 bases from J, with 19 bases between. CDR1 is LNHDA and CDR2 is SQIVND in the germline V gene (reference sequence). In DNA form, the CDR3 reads TGTGCCAGTAGCAGCTGGGGCCAGGGAACGTATGGCTACACCTTC. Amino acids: CASSSWGQGTYGYTF.

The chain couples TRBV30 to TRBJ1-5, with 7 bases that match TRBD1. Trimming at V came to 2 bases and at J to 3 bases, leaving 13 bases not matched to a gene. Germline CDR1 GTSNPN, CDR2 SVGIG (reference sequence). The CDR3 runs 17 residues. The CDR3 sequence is CAWSRARQGKINQPQHF. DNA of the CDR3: TGTGCCTGGAGTAGAGCCCGACAGGGCAAAATCAATCAGCCCCAGCATTTT.

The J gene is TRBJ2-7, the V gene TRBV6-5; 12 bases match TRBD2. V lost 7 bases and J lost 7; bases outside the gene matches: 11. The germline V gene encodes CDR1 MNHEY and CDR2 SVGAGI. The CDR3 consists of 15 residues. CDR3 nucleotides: TGTGCCAGCATCGTTCTAGCGGGGGGGCCAAGGGAGCAGTACGTC. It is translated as CASIVLAGGPREQYV.

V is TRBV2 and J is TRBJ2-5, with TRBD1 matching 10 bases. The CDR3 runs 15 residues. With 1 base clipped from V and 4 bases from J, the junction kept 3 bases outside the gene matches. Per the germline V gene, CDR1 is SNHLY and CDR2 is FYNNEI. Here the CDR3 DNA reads TGTGCCAGCAGTGAAGGGACAGGGGGAGGAGAGACCCAGTACTTC. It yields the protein CASSEGTGGGETQYF.